The entry below describes one T cell receptor (beta chain). Only in-frame clones appear in the TCRdb table, and some are missing; sequencing was by immunoSEQ multiplex PCR. The sample carries 450,000 to 600,000 clones, less than 80% recorded once. The CDR3 is made up of 14 amino acids. From germline, CDR1 is MNHEY and CDR2 SVGAGI. Trimming shortened V by 0 bases and J by 2 bases, and 5 bases separated the two germline ends. These data are taken from a study of shared clonotypes between healthy human individuals. Study background: Participating donors consisted of two women and a few men aged 18 to 49.

J is TRBJ1-5 and V is TRBV6-5; D gene unclear. Sequencing input: PBMCs. The clonotype was recovered from a woman aged 40-49 years in good health. Some clones in this sample may be carry-over from other donors' samples. The CDR3 sequence is CASSYSRGNQPQHF. CDR3 DNA: TGTGCCAGCAGTTACTCCCGTGGCAATCAGCCCCAGCATTTT.